This TCR beta chain originates from a study of cytomegalovirus exposure and HLA in healthy donors. Study-level results: According to an earlier analysis, most TCR beta V segments yielded productive rearrangements about 87% or about 30% of the time. Common viral pathogens seemed, in a later analysis, to connect with several of the most significant clusters. Indistinguishability led to the exclusion of some V segments, TRBV6-2 and TRBV6-3 included. DRB1 had the most TCR associations and HLA-C the fewest, a later analysis found, with rates varying by HLA locus.

J gave up 12 bases and V 2 bases, and 8 bases lay outside the gene matches. Germline assignment: CDR1 SGDLS and CDR2 YYNGEE. CDR3 size: 15 residues. This clone was seen once. What it binds is not known. PCR was performed using 60 Vbeta and 13 Jbeta primers. Clones were read by immunoSEQ multiplex PCR, and TCRdb kept only the in-frame ones, dropping some. The table shows about 120,000 clones, with 65% occurring only once. The receptor was isolated from a woman between 40 and 50 years old in good health and CMV-seropositive. The material sequenced was PBMCs. This sequence joins TRBV9 and TRBJ2-1, with 13 bases matching TRBD2. The CDR3 loop is CASSVGLAGEAGQFF. CDR3 bases: TGTGCCAGCAGCGTCGGACTAGCGGGAGAGGCAGGGCAGTTCTTC.